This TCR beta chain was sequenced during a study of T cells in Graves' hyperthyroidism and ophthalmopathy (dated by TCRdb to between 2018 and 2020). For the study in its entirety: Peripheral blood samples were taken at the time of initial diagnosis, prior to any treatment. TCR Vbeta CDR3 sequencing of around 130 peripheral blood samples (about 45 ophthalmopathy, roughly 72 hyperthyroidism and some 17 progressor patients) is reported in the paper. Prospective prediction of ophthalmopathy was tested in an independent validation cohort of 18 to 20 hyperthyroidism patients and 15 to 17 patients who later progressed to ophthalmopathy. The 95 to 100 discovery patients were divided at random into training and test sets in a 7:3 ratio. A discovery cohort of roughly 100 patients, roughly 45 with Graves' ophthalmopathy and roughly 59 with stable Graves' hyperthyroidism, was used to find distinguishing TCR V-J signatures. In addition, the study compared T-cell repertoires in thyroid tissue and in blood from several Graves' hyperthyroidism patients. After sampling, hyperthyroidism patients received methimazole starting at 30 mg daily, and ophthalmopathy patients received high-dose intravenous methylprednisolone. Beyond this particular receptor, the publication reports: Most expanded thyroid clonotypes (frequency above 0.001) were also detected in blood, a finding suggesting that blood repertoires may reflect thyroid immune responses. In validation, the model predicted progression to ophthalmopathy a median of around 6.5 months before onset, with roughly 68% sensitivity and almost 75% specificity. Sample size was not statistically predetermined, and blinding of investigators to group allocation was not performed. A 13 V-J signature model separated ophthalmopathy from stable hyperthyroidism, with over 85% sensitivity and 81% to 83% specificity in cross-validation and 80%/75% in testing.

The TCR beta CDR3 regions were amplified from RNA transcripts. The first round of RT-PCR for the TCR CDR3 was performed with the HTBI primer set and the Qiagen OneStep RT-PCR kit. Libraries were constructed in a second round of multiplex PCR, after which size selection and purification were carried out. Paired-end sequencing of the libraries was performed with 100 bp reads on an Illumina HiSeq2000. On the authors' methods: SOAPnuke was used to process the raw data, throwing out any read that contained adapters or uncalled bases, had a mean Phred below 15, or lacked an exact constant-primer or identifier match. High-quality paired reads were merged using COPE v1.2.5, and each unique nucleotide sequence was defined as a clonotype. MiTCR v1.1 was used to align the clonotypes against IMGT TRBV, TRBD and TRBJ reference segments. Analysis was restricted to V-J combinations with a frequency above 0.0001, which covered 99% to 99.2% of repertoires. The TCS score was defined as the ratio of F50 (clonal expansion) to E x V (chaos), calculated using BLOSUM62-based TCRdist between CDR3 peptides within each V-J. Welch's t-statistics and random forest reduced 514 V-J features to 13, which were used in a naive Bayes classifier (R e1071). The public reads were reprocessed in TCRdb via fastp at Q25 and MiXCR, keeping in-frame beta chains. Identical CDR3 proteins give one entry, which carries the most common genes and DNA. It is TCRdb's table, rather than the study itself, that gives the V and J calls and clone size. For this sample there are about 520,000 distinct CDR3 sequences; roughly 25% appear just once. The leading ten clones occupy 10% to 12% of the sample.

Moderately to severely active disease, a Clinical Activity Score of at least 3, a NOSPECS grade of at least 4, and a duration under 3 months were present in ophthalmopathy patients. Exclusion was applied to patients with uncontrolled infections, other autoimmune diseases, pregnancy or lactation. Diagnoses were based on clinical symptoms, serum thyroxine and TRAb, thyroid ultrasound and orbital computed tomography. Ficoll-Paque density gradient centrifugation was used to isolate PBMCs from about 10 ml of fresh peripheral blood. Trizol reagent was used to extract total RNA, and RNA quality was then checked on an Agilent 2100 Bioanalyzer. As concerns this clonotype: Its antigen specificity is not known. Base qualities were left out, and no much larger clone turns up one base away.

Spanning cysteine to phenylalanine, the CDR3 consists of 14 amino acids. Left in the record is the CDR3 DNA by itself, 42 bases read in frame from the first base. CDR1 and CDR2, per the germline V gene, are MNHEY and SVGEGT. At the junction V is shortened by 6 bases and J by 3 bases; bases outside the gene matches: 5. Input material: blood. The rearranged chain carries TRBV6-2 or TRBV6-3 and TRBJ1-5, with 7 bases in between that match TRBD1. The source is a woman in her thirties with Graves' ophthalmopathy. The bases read TGTGCCAGCAGAGCGGACAGGTACAATCAGCCCCAGCATTTT. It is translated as CASRADRYNQPQHF.